The entry that follows covers one T cell receptor beta chain sequence. The data originate from a study of blood T cell repertoires in COVID-19. About the study: Samples taken during acute and convalescent COVID-19 were collected in the United States, Italy and Spain. PBMCs, B-cell-depleted T cells, or T cells provided the cDNA or gDNA that made up the material.

CDR1 and CDR2 (germline): MNHEY, SVGAGI. V lost 6 bases and J lost 4; bases outside the gene matches: 2. CDR3 length: 13 residues. Original data processing: The authors estimated nucleated cell counts from reference gene primer amplification. Measured with immunoSEQ multiplex PCR; TCRdb has only the in-frame clones, and not every one. The V and J calls and clone size were taken over from that table, and D and trimming were inferred from the DNA. Of 150,000 to 200,000 clones listed, over 80% are singletons. The Seattle patients joined while their infection was active and were tracked longitudinally afterward.

J is TRBJ1-1 and V is TRBV6-5; TRBD1 aligns across 10 bases. The specimen was peripheral blood. The TCR comes from a man between 25 and 39 years old with COVID-19, enrolled during active disease. CDR3 loop: CASRDRGATEAFF. CDR3 DNA: TGTGCCAGCAGGGACAGGGGGGCCACTGAAGCTTTCTTT.